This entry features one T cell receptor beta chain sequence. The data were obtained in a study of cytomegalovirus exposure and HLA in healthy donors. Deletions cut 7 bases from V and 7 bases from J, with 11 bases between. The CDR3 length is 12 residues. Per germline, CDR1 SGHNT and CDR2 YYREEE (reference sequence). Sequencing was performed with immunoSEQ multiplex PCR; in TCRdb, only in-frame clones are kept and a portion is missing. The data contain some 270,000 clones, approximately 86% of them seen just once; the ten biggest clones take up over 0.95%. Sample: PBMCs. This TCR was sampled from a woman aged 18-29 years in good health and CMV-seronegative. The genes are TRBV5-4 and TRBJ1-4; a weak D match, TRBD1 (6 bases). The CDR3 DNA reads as TGTGCCAGCGAGCAGGGGACTGAAAAACTGTTTTTT. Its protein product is CASEQGTEKLFF.